The 31 T cell receptor beta chains listed next were all sequenced from one sample in a study of blood T cells in healthy people across ages. Combining a sample-barcoded 5' primer with a J-beta primer mix, a second PCR ran for roughly 6 to 11 cycles. TCRdb passed the 5' RACE reads through MiXCR, listing each CDR3 protein once. The sample contains some 1.4 million distinct CDR3 sequences, 40% to 50% of which appear only once. The sequencing input was blood. The receptor source for this set is a woman between 18 and 29 years old in good health.

The chain uses TRBV7-6 and TRBJ2-2, with 10 bases that match TRBD2. This CDR3 has 17 amino acids. Germline V gene data show CDR1 as SGHVS and CDR2 as FNYEAQ. The V and J ends lost 1 base and 5 bases, in that order; junction bases with no gene match: 7. DNA of the CDR3: TGTGCCAGCAGCTTAGGTCCTAGCGGGAGTGTAACCGGGGAGCTGTTTTTT. It yields the protein CASSLGPSGSVTGELFF.

This CDR3 is CASSFGQGGGTDTQYF. CDR3 DNA: TGTGCCAGCAGCTTCGGACAGGGAGGGGGCACAGATACGCAGTATTTT. The chain is built from TRBV7-9 and TRBJ2-3; D possibly corresponds to TRBD1 (8 bases). The CDR3 length is 16 residues. The germline V and J ends were trimmed by 3 bases and 1 base, with 14 bases remaining between them. From germline, CDR1 is SEHNR and CDR2 FQNEAQ (reference sequence).

Only one count was recorded for this clonotype. The rearrangement joins TRBV15 to TRBJ2-7, with D perhaps being TRBD1 or TRBD2 (6 bases each). The V end was cut by 3 bases, the J end by 3 bases, with 12 bases between. CDR1 LNHNV and CDR2 YYDKDF come from the germline V gene (reference sequence). This CDR3 region has 14 residues. DNA of the CDR3: TGTGCCACCAGCAGGCGGGACACCTTCTACGAGCAGTACTTC. This encodes CATSRRDTFYEQYF. Variable domain in full (rest from reference TRBV15 and TRBJ2-7): DAMVIQNPRYQVTQFGKPVTLSCSQTLNHNVMYWYQQKSSQAPKLLFHYYDKDFNNEADTPDNFQSRRPNTSFCFLDIRSPGLGDTAMYLCATSRRDTFYEQYFGPGTRLTVT.

This clonotype was counted only a few times. The rearrangement joins TRBV6-5 to TRBJ1-6, with 7 positions matching TRBD1. The CDR3 is 14 residues long. Germline trimming cut 0 bases from V and 10 bases from J; bases unmatched to any gene: 3. Germline V gene sequence: CDR1 MNHEY, CDR2 SVGAGI. Here the CDR3 DNA reads TGTGCCAGCAGTTACTCGAGGGGGCAATCACCCCTCCACTTT. This gives the protein CASSYSRGQSPLHF.

The gene calls are TRBV27 and TRBJ2-7; 8 nucleotides align to TRBD2. Germline V gene sequence: CDR1 MNHEY, CDR2 SMNVEV (reference sequence). J was trimmed by 4 bases and V by 6 bases; bases with no gene match: 5. The CDR3 spans 13 residues. The CDR3 bases are TGTGCCAGCAGGAGCGGGGGAGGTTACGAGCAGTACTTC. Amino acids: CASRSGGGYEQYF.

V and J are TRBV4-1 and TRBJ2-1, with 8 nucleotides matching TRBD2. The CDR3 has 18 residues. V trimming: 2 bases; J trimming: 5 bases; junction bases outside the gene matches: 14. CDR1 is MGHRA and CDR2 is YSYEKL in the germline V gene. In DNA form, the CDR3 reads TGCGCCAGCAGCCAAAGAGCCGGACTAGCTGATCGCGACAATGAGCAGTTCTTC. This translates into CASSQRAGLADRDNEQFF.

The rearrangement joins TRBV25-1 to TRBJ2-3; TRBD2 agrees at 11 bases. CDR3 length equals 17 residues. The ends lost 4 bases at V and 6 bases at J; junction bases unmatched: 12. Germline lookup yields CDR1 MGHDK and CDR2 SYGVNS. CDR3 sequence: CASSAIHTSGGMDTQYF. In DNA, the CDR3 is TGTGCCAGCAGTGCTATCCACACTAGCGGGGGAATGGATACGCAGTATTTT.

CDR3 residues: CASSASPLGGSTDTQYF. The CDR3 DNA reads as TGTGCCAGCAGCGCAAGCCCCCTGGGCGGTAGCACAGATACGCAGTATTTT. V gene TRBV7-8 combines with J gene TRBJ2-3; D is unresolved. Trimming cost V 5 bases and J 0 bases, with 18 bases left between them. Germline V gives CDR1 SGHVS, CDR2 FQNEAQ. This CDR3 has 17 amino acids.

V and J are TRBV4-2 and TRBJ2-5, with D tentatively TRBD1 (5 bases). Trimming took 0 bases from V and 1 from J, leaving 12 bases between them. The CDR3 covers 16 residues. The germline CDR1 and CDR2 sequences are LGHNA and YNFKEQ. Here the CDR3 DNA reads TGTGCCAGCAGCCAAGATCTAGACAGCCCCCAAGAGACCCAGTACTTC. This translates into CASSQDLDSPQETQYF.

The chain couples TRBV29-1 to TRBJ2-7, with D possibly TRBD1 on 6 matching bases. V was pared by 3 bases and J by 6 bases, with 9 bases between. The CDR3 runs to 11 residues. Germline values: CDR1 SQVTM, CDR2 ANQGSEA. The CDR3 is CSVETGCEQYF. As DNA, the CDR3 is TGCAGCGTTGAGACAGGATGCGAGCAGTACTTC.

This clonotype was observed a few times. The chain recombines TRBV4-1 with TRBJ2-7; 11 bases are a match to TRBD1. CDR3 length: 18 amino acids. Unmatched junction bases numbered 17, after V lost 2 bases and J lost 8 bases. Germline assignment: CDR1 MGHRA and CDR2 YSYEKL. DNA of the CDR3: TGCGCCAGCAGCCAATCCTTTACCGGGACAGGGGGAGTTGGTAAGCAGTACTTC. Translating gives CASSQSFTGTGGVGKQYF.

The CDR3 loop is CASSEARGLETQYF. The CDR3 nucleotides read TGTGCCAGCAGTGAAGCGCGAGGTCTGGAGACCCAGTACTTC. The V and J genes are TRBV6-1 and TRBJ2-5; D uncertain. Germline CDR1 and CDR2: MNHNS and SASEGT. The CDR3 is 14 amino acids. V was cut by 0 bases and J by 5 bases, with 10 bases left in between.

This chain uses TRBV11-2 with TRBJ2-7; TRBD2 matches 14 bases. This CDR3 contains 16 residues. V shed 7 bases and J 9 bases; nucleotides not matched to a gene: 14. The germline V gene has CDR1 SGHAT and CDR2 FQNNGV. The CDR3 DNA reads TGTGCCAGCAACCCCCAGGGGACTAGCGGGAGCCGATGGCAGTACTTC. It translates to CASNPQGTSGSRWQYF.

In regard to this clonotype: At one boundary the junction diverges from the germline segment, which might be a read error. The DNA for the CDR3 is TGCGCCAGCAGTTTATCAGTCCCGGGACAGGGAAACACCATATATTTT. Protein sequence: CASSLSVPGQGNTIYF. This chain links TRBV27 with TRBJ1-3; 7 bases match TRBD1. Germline-derived CDR1 and CDR2 are MNHEY and SMNVEV (reference sequence). The CDR3 length is 16 residues.

The V gene is TRBV10-3, the J gene TRBJ2-3, with 8 bases that match TRBD2. V shed 11 bases, J shed 0 bases, and the junction held 7 bases outside the gene matches. Germline loops: CDR1 ENHRY, CDR2 SYGVKD. CDR3 length equals 14 residues. CDR3: CAALAGPSTDTQYF. CDR3 bases: TGTGCCGCCTTAGCGGGACCTAGCACAGATACGCAGTATTTT.

This clonotype turned up a few times. V usage is TRBV20-1 and J usage is TRBJ2-1; 14 nucleotides match TRBD2. V shed 5 bases, J shed 8 bases, and the junction held 8 bases outside the gene matches. This CDR3 has 15 amino acids. Germline CDR1 reads DFQATT; CDR2 reads SNEGSKA (reference sequence). CDR3 nucleotide sequence: TGCAGTGCTGAGACGGGACTAGCGGGAGTCTATGAGCAGTTCTTC. It codes for CSAETGLAGVYEQFF.

The V and J genes are TRBV6-5 and TRBJ1-6; TRBD1 agrees at 11 bases. Germline trimming cut 2 bases from V and 2 bases from J; bases unmatched to any gene: 2. The germline V gene encodes CDR1 MNHEY and CDR2 SVGAGI. The CDR3 spans 17 residues. DNA of the CDR3: TGTGCCAGCAGTTACCTGGACAGGGGGCCCTATAATTCACCCCTCCACTTT. Residues: CASSYLDRGPYNSPLHF.

The chain uses TRBV20-1 and TRBJ1-6; D is unresolved. The CDR3 has 11 residues. Germline CDR1 reads DFQATT; CDR2 reads SNEGSKA (reference sequence). Trimming took 3 bases from V and 8 from J, leaving 5 bases between them. The CDR3 coding sequence is TGCAGTGCTAGCGGGTATTCACCCCTCCACTTT. Encoded protein: CSASGYSPLHF.

This chain connects TRBV7-2 to TRBJ1-2; D perhaps matches TRBD1 (5 bases). Per germline, CDR1 SGHTA and CDR2 FQGNSA. Trimming removed 5 bases from V and 4 bases from J, with 20 bases in between. This CDR3 has 16 residues. DNA of the CDR3: TGTGCCAGCAGCGACGGGGACCTGGGGGATCTCTATGGCTACACCTTC. Translation gives CASSDGDLGDLYGYTF.

The J gene is TRBJ2-5, the V gene TRBV6-5; D is ambiguous. This CDR3 contains 13 residues. Between the trimmed V and J ends, which lost 0 bases and 11 bases, there was a span of 13 bases. The germline V gene has CDR1 MNHEY and CDR2 SVGAGI. CDR3 coding DNA: TGTGCCAGCAGTTACTCTGATATGGCAGAGCAGTACTTC. Its translation is CASSYSDMAEQYF.

The rearrangement links TRBV6-5 to TRBJ1-2; D unresolved. V was clipped by 0 bases and J by 4 bases, with 6 bases between them. CDR1 MNHEY and CDR2 SVGAGI come from the germline V gene. This CDR3 has 13 residues. The CDR3 loop is CASSYSLVYGYTF. CDR3 coding DNA: TGTGCCAGCAGTTACTCGTTGGTCTATGGCTACACCTTC.

This clonotype occurred many times. The rearrangement uses TRBV29-1 and TRBJ2-7; no definite D call. Trimming removed 6 bases from V and 4 bases from J, with 10 bases in between. The CDR3 is 11 amino acids. Germline V CDR1 and CDR2: SQVTM, ANQGSEA. CDR3 nucleotide sequence: TGCAGCGTCGGGTTTTGGTACGAGCAGTACTTC. Amino acids: CSVGFWYEQYF.

J is TRBJ1-3 and V is TRBV5-1, with TRBD1 as a possible D gene (5 bases). This CDR3 contains 13 residues. CDR1 is SGHRS and CDR2 is YFSETQ in the germline V gene. Between the trimmed V and J ends, which lost 7 bases and 2 bases, there was a span of 10 bases. This chain's CDR3 is CASAAGAGNTIYF. Written as DNA, the CDR3 is TGCGCCAGCGCCGCGGGGGCTGGAAACACCATATATTTT.

The sample holds a few counts of this clonotype. The genes are TRBV7-2 and TRBJ2-2; D gene uncertain. CDR3 length: 14 amino acids. Trimming shortened V by 5 bases and J by 5 bases, and 12 bases separated the two germline ends. Germline loops: CDR1 SGHTA, CDR2 FQGNSA. In DNA, the CDR3 is TGTGCCAGCAGCCCAAACCAACTTACCGGGGAGCTGTTTTTT. This codes for CASSPNQLTGELFF.

This clonotype was seen more than once but under ten times. Relative to the germline gene, one junction end is altered; a read error may explain this. The J gene is TRBJ1-1, the V gene TRBV10-3, with 8 positions matching TRBD1. In germline, CDR1 is ENHRY, CDR2 SYGVKD. The CDR3 is made up of 15 amino acids. The CDR3 DNA reads TGTGCCATCGGTGACTGGACAGGGTTGTTCACTGAAGCTTTCTTT. Its protein is CAIGDWTGLFTEAFF.

The CDR3 region is CASSAGTRLGKETQFF. In nucleotides, the CDR3 is TGTGCCAGCAGTGCCGGGACTAGGCTTGGGAAAGAGACCCAGTTCTTC. The chain is built from TRBV25-1 and TRBJ2-1, with 8 bases that match TRBD2. The CDR3 loop spans 16 amino acids. Germline values: CDR1 MGHDK, CDR2 SYGVNS. V shed 4 bases, J shed 13 bases, and the junction held 18 bases outside the gene matches.

This clonotype was picked up a small number of times. The chain employs TRBV20-1 and TRBJ2-5; TRBD2 aligns across 11 bases. Matching the DNA end better, TRBJ2-7 makes the J call doubtful. Looked up from germline, CDR1 is DFQATT and CDR2 is SNEGSKA (reference sequence). CDR3 size: 13 residues. The CDR3 region is CSARVLAGDEQYF. For the CDR3, the DNA is TGCAGTGCTAGAGTACTAGCGGGAGACGAGCAGTACTTC.

This clonotype was observed a few times. The chain has TRBV12-3 or TRBV12-4 and TRBJ2-3, with TRBD2 identical over 8 bases. J was trimmed by 3 bases and V by 7 bases; bases with no gene match: 6. The CDR3 runs to 14 residues. CDR3 amino acids: CASTKAGATDTQYF. The DNA for the CDR3 is TGTGCCAGCACTAAAGCGGGGGCAACAGATACGCAGTATTTT.

The genes are TRBV27 and TRBJ1-2; no firm D call. The CDR3 has 14 residues. Germline V gene lookup returns CDR1 MNHEY and CDR2 SMNVEV (reference sequence). Trimming removed 8 bases at V and 5 bases at J, with 18 bases between. CDR3 coding DNA: TGTGCCAGCGCGCCCCGGTGGGATGAATATGGCTACACCTTC. It encodes CASAPRWDEYGYTF.

The chain employs TRBV12-3 or TRBV12-4 and TRBJ2-7; D may be TRBD1 (5 bases). There are 14 residues in the CDR3. Deletions cut 4 bases from V and 6 bases from J, with 16 bases between. This CDR3 reads CASSSGIPNGEQYF. For the CDR3, the DNA is TGTGCCAGCAGTTCAGGGATCCCGAACGGCGAGCAGTACTTC.

Concerning this clonotype: A much larger clone lies one base from this, so it may be a read error. The V call is TRBV29-1, the J call TRBJ2-5; the D is unclear. CDR3 length equals 14 residues. Deletions cut 8 bases from V and 1 base from J, with 17 bases between. From germline, CDR1 is SQVTM and CDR2 ANQGSEA. CDR3 nucleotide sequence: TGCAGCCTTAGGGCGTACGGCGTCCAAGAGACCCAGTACTTC. This encodes CSLRAYGVQETQYF.